These T cell receptor beta chains were read from a single sample in a study of blood T cell repertoires in COVID-19. Libraries were prepared by immunoSEQ multiplex PCR; TCRdb keeps only in-frame clonotypes and omits some of them. The repertoire includes over 100,000 clones, around three quarters of them detected once, and approximately 4.3% sits in the top ten. Source material: peripheral blood. These receptors came from a human donor in a cohort sampled during active or convalescent COVID-19. CDR3s include the opening cysteine and the closing phenylalanine or tryptophan. Each record gives: CDR3 protein, CDR3 DNA, J gene, V gene, D gene, clone size. D genes are given only for firm matches. Some rows have no size entry. The others give once, few or many, or a class for an expanded clone.

CDR3aa: CASSLSLSSYNSPLHF; CDR3nt: TGCGCCAGCAGCTTGTCGCTGAGCTCCTATAATTCACCCCTCCACTTT; j_gene: TRBJ1-6; v_gene: TRBV5-1; d_gene: -; abundance: -
CDR3aa: CASSYRVDEQFF; CDR3nt: TGTGCCAGCAGTTATCGGGTTGATGAGCAGTTCTTC; j_gene: TRBJ2-1; v_gene: TRBV6-6; d_gene: -; abundance: -
CDR3aa: CATKGGASYNEQFF; CDR3nt: TGTGCCACCAAGGGAGGGGCATCCTACAATGAGCAGTTCTTC; j_gene: TRBJ2-1; v_gene: TRBV24-1; d_gene: TRBD2; abundance: -
CDR3aa: CASSLQGANEKLFF; CDR3nt: TGTGCCAGCAGTTTGCAGGGGGCGAATGAAAAACTGTTTTTT; j_gene: TRBJ1-4; v_gene: TRBV28; d_gene: TRBD1; abundance: -
CDR3aa: CASSQSVQLTNYGYTF; CDR3nt: TGCGCCAGCAGCCAATCGGTACAGTTAACTAACTATGGCTACACCTTC; j_gene: TRBJ1-2; v_gene: TRBV4-1; d_gene: -; abundance: -
CDR3aa: CASSVWAGPDTQYF; CDR3nt: TGTGCCAGCAGTGTTTGGGCGGGGCCAGATACGCAGTATTTT; j_gene: TRBJ2-3; v_gene: TRBV2; d_gene: -; abundance: -
CDR3aa: CASSLWSSGIYEQYF; CDR3nt: TGCGCCAGCAGCTTGTGGTCTAGCGGGATCTACGAGCAGTACTTC; j_gene: TRBJ2-7; v_gene: TRBV5-1; d_gene: TRBD2; abundance: -
CDR3aa: CASSSYLDSGGDTQYF; CDR3nt: TGTGCCAGCAGCTCCTACCTGGACAGCGGGGGAGATACGCAGTATTTT; j_gene: TRBJ2-3; v_gene: TRBV7-2; d_gene: TRBD2; abundance: -
CDR3aa: CASSLNRNTEAFF; CDR3nt: TGCGCCAGCAGCCTAAACAGAAACACTGAAGCTTTCTTT; j_gene: TRBJ1-1; v_gene: TRBV4-1; d_gene: -; abundance: -
CDR3aa: CASRKDSTGTYGYTF; CDR3nt: TGTGCCAGCAGGAAAGATTCGACAGGCACCTATGGCTACACCTTC; j_gene: TRBJ1-2; v_gene: TRBV6-4; d_gene: -; abundance: -
CDR3aa: CASTGNSGANVLTF; CDR3nt: TGTGCCAGTACCGGTAACTCTGGGGCCAACGTCCTGACTTTC; j_gene: TRBJ2-6; v_gene: TRBV19; d_gene: -; abundance: once
CDR3aa: CASSLRGRVGYEQYF; CDR3nt: TGTGCCAGCAGCTTAAGGGGCAGGGTGGGCTACGAGCAGTACTTC; j_gene: TRBJ2-7; v_gene: TRBV13; d_gene: -; abundance: -